The T cell receptor (beta chain) described here comes from a study of Graves' ophthalmopathy and Graves' hyperthyroidism. V gave up 6 bases and J gave up 4 bases, with 12 bases separating them. CDR1 is MNHNY, CDR2 SVGAGI, per germline (reference sequence). The CDR3 has 14 amino acids. Newly diagnosed, the hyperthyroidism patients had under 2 months' duration and were aged 18 to 65. Certain patients were not enrolled. These were patients with other autoimmune diseases, uncontrolled infections, pregnancy or lactation. Establishment of the diagnosis relied upon clinical symptoms, serum thyroxine, TRAb, thyroid ultrasound and orbital computed tomography. This clonotype was counted a few times. Amplification of the TCR beta CDR3 regions used RNA transcripts (as template). Second-round multiplex PCR came after a first-round RT-PCR that employed HTBI primers. Each CDR3 protein is one row after TCRdb ran MiXCR on the multiplex PCR reads. The sample includes 1 million to 1.3 million distinct CDR3 sequences, about 38% of them seen just once.

Sequenced: peripheral blood or thyroid tissue (not recorded which). The TCR comes from an adult man with Graves' hyperthyroidism. The J gene is TRBJ2-2, the V gene TRBV6-6, with a possible D match to TRBD1 (6 bases). CDR3 in amino acids: CASRTGSGTGELFF. CDR3 sequence (DNA): TGTGCCAGCAGAACAGGGTCTGGCACCGGGGAGCTGTTTTTT.